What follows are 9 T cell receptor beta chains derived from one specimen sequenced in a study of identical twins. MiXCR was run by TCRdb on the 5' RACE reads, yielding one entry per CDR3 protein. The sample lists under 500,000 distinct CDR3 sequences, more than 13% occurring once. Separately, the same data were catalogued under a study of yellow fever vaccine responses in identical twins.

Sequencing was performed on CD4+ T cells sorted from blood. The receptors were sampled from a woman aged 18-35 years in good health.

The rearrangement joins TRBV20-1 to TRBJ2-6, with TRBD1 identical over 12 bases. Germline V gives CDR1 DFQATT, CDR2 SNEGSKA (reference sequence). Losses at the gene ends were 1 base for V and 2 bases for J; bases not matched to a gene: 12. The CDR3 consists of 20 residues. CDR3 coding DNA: TGCAGTGCTAGAGGGGGCGCTTTGGGACAGGGGGCTCCTGGGGCCAACGTCCTGACTTTC. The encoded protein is CSARGGALGQGAPGANVLTF.

The CDR3: CSVAGTAYNEQFF. CDR3 DNA: TGCAGCGTCGCCGGAACAGCCTACAATGAGCAGTTCTTC. This sequence joins TRBV29-1 and TRBJ2-1, with D unresolved. Trimming removed 6 bases from V and 2 bases from J, with 11 bases in between. Germline V gene data show CDR1 as SQVTM and CDR2 as ANQGSEA. CDR3 length: 13 residues.

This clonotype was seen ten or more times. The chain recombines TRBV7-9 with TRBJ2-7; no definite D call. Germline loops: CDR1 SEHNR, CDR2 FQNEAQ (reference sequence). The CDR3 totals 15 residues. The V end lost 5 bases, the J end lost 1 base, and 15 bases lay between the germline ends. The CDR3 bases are TGTGCCAGCAGCGGTTGGTTCGGGCGTTCCTACGAGCAGTACTTC. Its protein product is CASSGWFGRSYEQYF.

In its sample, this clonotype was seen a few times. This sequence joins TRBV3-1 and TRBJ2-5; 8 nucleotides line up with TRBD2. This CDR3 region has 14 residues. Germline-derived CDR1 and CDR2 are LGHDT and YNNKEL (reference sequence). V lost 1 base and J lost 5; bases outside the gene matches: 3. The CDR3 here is CASSQGSGGETQYF. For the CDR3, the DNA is TGTGCCAGCAGCCAAGGTTCGGGAGGGGAGACCCAGTACTTC.

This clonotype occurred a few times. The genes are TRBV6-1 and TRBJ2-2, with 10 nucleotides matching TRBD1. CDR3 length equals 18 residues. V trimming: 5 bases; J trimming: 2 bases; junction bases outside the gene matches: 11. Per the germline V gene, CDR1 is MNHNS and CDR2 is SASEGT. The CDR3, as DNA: TGTGCCAGCAGTCGATCCAGGACAGGGGGGGTCAACACCGGGGAGCTGTTTTTT. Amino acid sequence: CASSRSRTGGVNTGELFF.

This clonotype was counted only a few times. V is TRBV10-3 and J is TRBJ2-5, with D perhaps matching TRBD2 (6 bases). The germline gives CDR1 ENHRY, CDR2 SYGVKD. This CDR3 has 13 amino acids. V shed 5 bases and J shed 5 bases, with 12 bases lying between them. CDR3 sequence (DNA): TGTGCCATCAGTCCCGGGGCGGGGGAGACCCAGTACTTC. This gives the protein CAISPGAGETQYF.

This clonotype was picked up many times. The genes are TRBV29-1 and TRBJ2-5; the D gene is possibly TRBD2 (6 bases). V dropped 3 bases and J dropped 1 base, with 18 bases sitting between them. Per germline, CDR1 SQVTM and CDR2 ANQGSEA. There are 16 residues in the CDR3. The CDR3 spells CSVEGEVSGSQETQYF. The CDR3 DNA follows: TGCAGCGTTGAGGGGGAGGTATCTGGGTCCCAAGAGACCCAGTACTTC.

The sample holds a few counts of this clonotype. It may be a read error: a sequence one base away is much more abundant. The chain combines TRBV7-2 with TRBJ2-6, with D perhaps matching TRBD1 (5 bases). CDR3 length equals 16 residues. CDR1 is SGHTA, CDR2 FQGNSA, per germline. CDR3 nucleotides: TGTGCCAGCAGCCTAGATAGTATGGCTGGGGCCAACTTCCTGACTTTC. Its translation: CASSLDSMAGANFLTF.

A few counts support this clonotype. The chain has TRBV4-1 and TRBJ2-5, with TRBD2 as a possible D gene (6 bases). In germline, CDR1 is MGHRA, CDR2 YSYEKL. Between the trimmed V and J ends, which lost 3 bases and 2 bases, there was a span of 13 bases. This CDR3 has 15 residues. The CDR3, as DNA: TGCGCCAGCAGCCAGACCAGCGGGCGACAAGAGACCCAGTACTTC. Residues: CASSQTSGRQETQYF.